The clone carrying this TCR beta chain was recorded many times. What it recognizes is unknown. Unique molecular identifiers featured in how the TCRbeta library was prepared. TCRdb recomputed calls from the PCR reads with MiXCR, one row per CDR3 protein. Of about 31,000 distinct CDR3 sequences listed, 5% to 7% are singletons. Trimming shortened V by 5 bases and J by 6 bases, and 7 bases separated the two germline ends. The CDR3 spans 12 residues. The germline CDR1 and CDR2 sequences are MNHEY and SMNVEV (reference sequence). The data were taken from a study of T-cell reconstitution after alpha-beta-depleted transplantation in children. Study-wide results and caveats: Approximately two months post-transplant, alpha-beta T cells reportedly originated from several hundred expanded graft clones.

The chain recombines TRBV27 with TRBJ2-2; no clear D. Specimen: peripheral blood, collected 60 days after TCRalphabeta/CD19-depleted stem cell transplant. The receptor was derived from a child less than two years old who had a stem cell transplant for acute myeloid leukemia, so the T cells may come from the graft donor. CDR3 sequence (DNA): TGTGCCAGCAGTCCGAATCCCGGGGAGCTGTTTTTT. Its translation: CASSPNPGELFF.